The subject of this entry is one TCR beta chain. Trimming took 4 bases from V and 7 from J, leaving 11 bases between them. Germline CDR1 KGHSH, CDR2 LQKENI. CDR3 length equals 12 residues. The data are from a study of blood T cell repertoires in COVID-19. Study-wide background: Among Cohort 3 donors, those recovered had two negative PCRs, clearance, or symptom resolution. PBMCs, B-cell-depleted T cells, or T cells were the source of the cDNA or gDNA that made up the material.

Cohorts were assigned according to the clinical history that participants reported. Only in-frame clones appear in the TCRdb table, and some are missing; sequencing was by immunoSEQ multiplex PCR. The sample has about 210,000 clones; around 87% are singletons. V and J are TRBV18 and TRBJ2-7; no clear D. The sequence came from a man aged 25-40 years in a cohort exposed to, infected with or recovered from COVID-19 (not recorded which). Sequenced sample: PBMCs or T cells enriched from blood (not recorded which). The CDR3 DNA follows: TGTGCCAGCTCACGGTTAGAGAGTGAGCAGTACTTC. Translating it yields CASSRLESEQYF.